This TCR beta chain stems from a study of shared clonotypes between healthy human individuals. This clone was found many times. Measured with immunoSEQ multiplex PCR; TCRdb has only the in-frame clones, and not every one. The data contain over a million clones, 65% to 80% of them singletons. The germline V gene has CDR1 MGHRA and CDR2 YSYEKL. The CDR3 has 17 amino acids. Trimming cost V 0 bases and J 2 bases, with 16 bases left between them. The source of this sequence is a man younger than 35 in good health. Sequenced: memory CD4+ T cells sorted from blood. As to subset: CD45RA-negative fraction. The genes are TRBV4-1 and TRBJ1-1, with no clear D. CDR3 in DNA: TGCGCCAGCAGCCAAGATAGTTATGGACGGATAAACACTGAAGCTTTCTTT. Translated: CASSQDSYGRINTEAFF.